These 26 T cell receptor beta chains came from one sample sequenced in a study of blood T cell repertoires in COVID-19. This table comes from immunoSEQ multiplex PCR, and its TCRdb copy is limited to in-frame clones, with some not included. There are 300,000 to 400,000 clones in the sample; more than 75% occur only once, and about 3% lies in the top ten. Material for sequencing was peripheral blood. These receptors all come from a human donor in a cohort sampled during active COVID-19.

V usage is TRBV3-1 (or the pseudogene TRBV3-2) and J usage is TRBJ1-2, with 8 bases identical to TRBD1. J gave up 7 bases and V 3 bases, and 7 bases lay outside the gene matches. The CDR3 is 14 residues long. CDR1 and CDR2 (germline): LGHDT, YNNKEL (reference sequence). The CDR3 DNA reads as TGTGCCAGCAGCCATACTCAGGGGGCTGGTGGCTACACCTTC. Protein sequence: CASSHTQGAGGYTF.

The chain uses TRBV24-1 and TRBJ2-7; 9 nucleotides line up with TRBD1. There are 14 residues in the CDR3. CDR1 is KGHDR, CDR2 SFDVKD, per germline. J lost 3 bases, V lost 4 bases, and 3 bases had no gene match. CDR3 bases: TGTGCCACCAGTGAGACAGGGGGGAACTACGAGCAGTACTTC. It codes for CATSETGGNYEQYF.

The V gene is TRBV9, the J gene TRBJ1-2, with 9 bases identical to TRBD1. This CDR3 region has 14 residues. Per germline, CDR1 SGDLS and CDR2 YYNGEE. V shed 1 base, J shed 8 bases, and the junction held 6 bases outside the gene matches. In DNA form, the CDR3 reads TGTGCCAGCAGCGTAAGGACAGGGGTCGTGGGCTACACCTTC. Translated, it gives CASSVRTGVVGYTF.

This clone was seen once. The rearrangement uses TRBV6-5 and TRBJ1-2; TRBD1 agrees at 7 bases. Per the germline V gene, CDR1 is MNHEY and CDR2 is SVGAGI. V was clipped by 8 bases and J by 0 bases; unmatched bases: 9. This CDR3 comprises 15 residues. The CDR3: CASRNPGQTNYGYTF. The CDR3 DNA is TGTGCCAGCCGAAACCCGGGACAGACTAACTATGGCTACACCTTC.

The J gene is TRBJ2-1, the V gene TRBV2, with D tentatively TRBD2 (6 bases). Germline V gene lookup returns CDR1 SNHLY and CDR2 FYNNEI. Between the trimmed V and J ends, which lost 2 bases and 7 bases, there was a span of 12 bases. The CDR3 extends over 14 amino acids. In DNA, the CDR3 is TGTGCCAGCAGTGAACGGCTAGCGAGGAATGAGCAGTTCTTC. Translating it yields CASSERLARNEQFF.

This clone was seen a handful of times. The chain joins TRBV4-2 to TRBJ2-7, with 7 nucleotides matching TRBD2. The V gene end was trimmed by 1 base and the J gene end by 5 bases; junction bases not matched to a gene: 11. Germline V CDR1 and CDR2: LGHNA, YNFKEQ. CDR3 length: 16 residues. CDR3 sequence reads: CASSQAGSGGPHEQYF. The CDR3, as DNA: TGTGCCAGCAGCCAAGCGGGTTCGGGAGGCCCCCACGAGCAGTACTTC.

The chain employs TRBV5-1 and TRBJ1-2; D might be TRBD1 (5 bases). CDR3 length equals 17 residues. Germline V CDR1 and CDR2: SGHRS, YFSETQ. The ends were cut back, 0 bases at V and 4 bases at J, with 19 bases in the middle. The CDR3 spells CASSLGRGRAFAYGYTF. CDR3 DNA: TGCGCCAGCAGCTTGGGGAGGGGCCGAGCCTTTGCCTATGGCTACACCTTC.

This clone has only a few counts. The chain carries TRBV3-1 (or the pseudogene TRBV3-2) and TRBJ2-5, with TRBD2 matching over 8 bases. Germline V gives CDR1 LGHDT, CDR2 YNNKEL (reference sequence). V was clipped by 0 bases and J by 2 bases; unmatched bases: 8. The CDR3 sequence is 17 residues long. CDR3 protein: CASSQDGAASGQETQYF. The CDR3 nucleotides read TGTGCCAGCAGCCAAGATGGGGCGGCTAGCGGGCAAGAGACCCAGTACTTC.

J is TRBJ2-5 and V is TRBV29-1; TRBD1 aligns across 9 bases. V lost 3 bases to trimming and J lost 8 bases; unmatched junction nucleotides: 10. Germline CDR1 and CDR2: SQVTM and ANQGSEA. The CDR3 is 14 residues long. The CDR3 DNA reads as TGCAGCGTTGACACAGGGGGCCAGGTCCGAACCCAGTACTTC. Translating gives CSVDTGGQVRTQYF.

The chain couples TRBV5-6 to TRBJ2-2, with 9 bases lining up with TRBD1. The junction had 7 bases not matched to a gene; V was cut back by 4 bases and J by 3 bases. Germline values: CDR1 SGHDT, CDR2 YYEEEE. The CDR3 has 16 residues. The DNA for the CDR3 is TGTGCCAGCAGCCCATGGGACAGGGTTCACACCGGGGAGCTGTTTTTT. It yields the protein CASSPWDRVHTGELFF.

The V call is TRBV28, the J call TRBJ2-3; a possible D gene is TRBD2 (6 bases). Trimming removed 6 bases from V and 9 bases from J, with 25 bases in between. Germline CDR1 MDHEN, CDR2 SYDVKM. The CDR3 is 16 residues long. CDR3 sequence (DNA): TGTGCCAGCAGCCCCTCAATCGCGGGACCTACGAGAACGCAGTATTTT. It specifies CASSPSIAGPTRTQYF.

The V call is TRBV7-9, the J call TRBJ2-5; TRBD2 matches 7 bases. The CDR3 spans 17 residues. Germline V CDR1 and CDR2: SEHNR, FQNEAQ (reference sequence). V lost 3 bases, J lost 0 bases, and 10 bases stayed unmatched. Here the CDR3 reads CASSLRSGVRYQETQYF. The CDR3 coding sequence is TGTGCCAGCAGCTTGCGGAGCGGGGTGAGGTACCAAGAGACCCAGTACTTC. Filled out from reference TRBV7-9 and TRBJ2-5, the complete variable domain reads DTGVSQNPRHKITKRGQNVTFRCDPISEHNRLYWYRQTLGQGPEFLTYFQNEAQLEKSRLLSDRFSAERPKGSFSTLEIQRTEQGDSAMYLCASSLRSGVRYQETQYFGPGTRLLVL.

The chain couples TRBV24-1 to TRBJ2-5, with TRBD1 matching 8 bases. Germline assignment: CDR1 KGHDR and CDR2 SFDVKD. V lost 4 bases and J lost 5; bases outside the gene matches: 8. The CDR3 runs 15 residues. In nucleotides, the CDR3 is TGTGCCACCAGTGACACCACAGGGGGGTGGGAGACCCAGTACTTC. It codes for CATSDTTGGWETQYF.

V and J are TRBV5-8 and TRBJ1-1; weak D call: TRBD1 (6 bases). Germline CDR1 and CDR2: SGHTS and YDEGEE. V was trimmed by 4 bases and J by 4 bases, leaving 26 bases between them. CDR3 length: 18 amino acids. The CDR3 reads CASSHRLKPGQMGTEAFF. CDR3 in DNA: TGTGCCAGCAGCCACCGACTAAAACCGGGACAAATGGGCACTGAAGCTTTCTTT.

This chain joins TRBV7-9 and TRBJ1-6, with 9 bases fitting TRBD1. This CDR3 comprises 15 residues. J lost 7 bases, V lost 2 bases, and 3 bases had no gene match. From germline, CDR1 is SEHNR and CDR2 FQNEAQ (reference sequence). CDR3 nucleotides: TGTGCCAGCAGCTTACTAACAGGGGGCAATTCACCCCTCCACTTT. Translation: CASSLLTGGNSPLHF.

This chain joins TRBV19 and TRBJ1-5; D uncertain. The CDR3 contains 13 residues. Germline CDR1 is LNHDA and CDR2 is SQIVND (reference sequence). V was clipped by 4 bases and J by 1 base, with 5 bases between them. The CDR3, as DNA: TGTGCCAGTAGTACCCAAAGCAATCAGCCCCAGCATTTT. Amino acid sequence: CASSTQSNQPQHF.

V usage is TRBV5-4 and J usage is TRBJ1-3; perhaps TRBD1 as D (6 bases). The germline CDR1 and CDR2 sequences are SGHNT and YYREEE (reference sequence). This CDR3 has 17 residues. V gave up 4 bases and J gave up 0 bases, with 17 bases separating them. CDR3 nucleotide sequence: TGTGCCAGCAGCGCGGGGGCCCATCAGAGCTCTGGAAACACCATATATTTT. This gives the protein CASSAGAHQSSGNTIYF.

This clone was detected once. The V gene is TRBV5-1, the J gene TRBJ2-5; the match to TRBD2 covers 7 bases. Looked up from germline, CDR1 is SGHRS and CDR2 is YFSETQ. The trim removed 0 bases at V and 2 bases at J, leaving 7 bases unmatched. This CDR3 comprises 16 residues. The CDR3 loop reads CASSLGNLLAQETQYF. In DNA form, the CDR3 reads TGCGCCAGCAGCTTGGGTAACTTACTAGCGCAAGAGACCCAGTACTTC.

The table lists this clone with a few counts. The rearrangement uses TRBV6-5 and TRBJ2-7, with a possible D match to TRBD2 (5 bases). The CDR3 loop spans 13 amino acids. The germline gives CDR1 MNHEY, CDR2 SVGAGI. Trimming took 8 bases from V and 2 from J, leaving 13 bases between them. CDR3 residues: CASADGDPYEQYF. CDR3 sequence (DNA): TGTGCCAGCGCCGACGGGGATCCCTACGAGCAGTACTTC.

The rearrangement uses TRBV19 and TRBJ2-1; 7 bases are shared with TRBD2. Germline-derived CDR1 and CDR2 are LNHDA and SQIVND (reference sequence). The junction had 6 bases not matched to a gene; V was cut back by 3 bases and J by 4 bases. The CDR3 consists of 15 residues. CDR3 residues: CASSIRGEVYNEQFF. The CDR3 bases are TGTGCCAGTAGTATTCGGGGGGAAGTATACAATGAGCAGTTCTTC.

The rearrangement uses TRBV5-1 and TRBJ1-4, with D possibly matching TRBD1 (6 bases). Germline V gives CDR1 SGHRS, CDR2 YFSETQ. V gave up 4 bases and J gave up 4 bases, with 14 bases separating them. CDR3 length: 15 amino acids. DNA for the CDR3: TGCGCCAGCAGCATGACAGGCTACATTAATGAAAAACTGTTTTTT. It yields the protein CASSMTGYINEKLFF.

This rearrangement joins TRBV28 to TRBJ1-1; 8 bases agree with TRBD1. Germline V gives CDR1 MDHEN, CDR2 SYDVKM. The CDR3 is 14 amino acids. V lost 6 bases and J lost 5; bases outside the gene matches: 8. The DNA of the CDR3 is TGTGCCAGCAGCCTACAGGGGGAGGATACTGAAGCTTTCTTT. Translating it yields CASSLQGEDTEAFF.

This chain links TRBV15 with TRBJ2-1; perhaps TRBD1 as D (6 bases). Per the germline V gene, CDR1 is LNHNV and CDR2 is YYDKDF (reference sequence). The V gene lost 1 base and the J gene lost 2 bases, with 12 bases spanning the gap. The CDR3 runs to 16 residues. DNA for the CDR3: TGTGCCACCAGCAGAGTCGGGACAAGGACCTACAATGAGCAGTTCTTC. This gives the protein CATSRVGTRTYNEQFF.

The genes are TRBV6-9 and TRBJ2-5; D is undetermined. The length of the CDR3 is 14 residues. Deletions cut 4 bases from V and 1 base from J, with 10 bases between. Germline CDR1 is MNHGY and CDR2 is SVAAGI. The CDR3 DNA reads as TGTGCCAGCAGTTGGAGAGCTCTCCAAGAGACCCAGTACTTC. Translating it yields CASSWRALQETQYF.

The chain joins TRBV6-5 to TRBJ1-2; unclear D gene. The V end was cut by 7 bases, the J end by 8 bases, with 8 bases between. This CDR3 has 10 amino acids. Germline V gene data show CDR1 as MNHEY and CDR2 as SVGAGI. CDR3 sequence reads: CASKREGYTF. The CDR3 region has the DNA TGTGCCAGCAAACGAGAAGGCTACACCTTC.

V is TRBV24-1 and J is TRBJ2-2; TRBD2 aligns across 13 bases. The CDR3 sequence is 17 residues long. Germline V gives CDR1 KGHDR, CDR2 SFDVKD. V shed 3 bases, J shed 8 bases, and the junction held 8 bases outside the gene matches. As DNA, the CDR3 is TGTGCCACCAGTGATCGTACTAGCGGGAGGGCCTCAGGGGAGCTGTTTTTT. Translated, it gives CATSDRTSGRASGELFF.